This is a list of T cell receptor beta chains from one sample in a study of T cells in localized non-small cell lung cancer. TCRdb keeps only in-frame clones here, not all; method: immunoSEQ multiplex PCR. The top ten hold 13% of the sample, which has more than 2,500 clones, 26% seen once. The source was normal lung tissue next to the tumor, collected before any cancer treatment. The receptors shown here come from a male donor aged 60 or over with stage II lung adenocarcinoma. Each CDR3 is given with its conserved first and last residue. D genes are given only for firm matches. For some rows the clone size is stated as once, few or many, or as a class when expanded; others skip it.

>TRBV11-3|TRBD2|many|TRBJ2-7
TGTGCCAGCAGCTTGGAACAGGGCGCGGGACTAGCCATCTACGAGCAGTACTTC
CASSLEQGAGLAIYEQYF
>TRBV28|-|-|TRBJ1-4
TGTGCCAGCAGTTTGCAGCAGCTAGGCGGCGGAGGTGAAAAACTGTTTTTT
CASSLQQLGGGGEKLFF
>TRBV29-1|TRBD2|-|TRBJ2-7
TGCAGCGTTCTAGCGGGAGCTAGCTACGAGCAGTACTTC
CSVLAGASYEQYF
>TRBV16|TRBD1|-|TRBJ2-1
TGTGCCAGCAGCCAACGGGACAGCGGCAATGAGCAGTTCTTC
CASSQRDSGNEQFF
>TRBV5-1|-|few|TRBJ1-4
TGCGCCAGCAGCTTGGAGAAGGGTAGTGAAAAACTGTTTTTT
CASSLEKGSEKLFF
>TRBV10-2|TRBD1|-|TRBJ2-7
TGCGCCAGCAGCTTGGACAGGGGTCTCGAGCAGTACTTC
CASSLDRGLEQYF
>TRBV19|-|-|TRBJ1-1
TGTGCCAGTCACTTGGGGGGCACTGAAGCTTTCTTT
CASHLGGTEAFF
>TRBV25-1|-|-|TRBJ1-6
TGTGCCAGCCACCCGACGAGTAATTCACCCCTCCACTTT
CASHPTSNSPLHF
>TRBV11-3|-|medium-sized|TRBJ1-3
TGTGCCAGCAGCTCACCGCAGGTCTCTGGAAACACCATATATTTT
CASSSPQVSGNTIYF
>TRBV6-8|TRBD2|-|TRBJ2-3
TGTGCCATCAGACTAGCGGGGGAGACAGATACGCAGTATTTT
CAIRLAGETDTQYF
>TRBV19|TRBD1|-|TRBJ1-5
TGTGCCAGCAAAGGACAGGGGGCAAGCAATCAGCCCCAGCATTTT
CASKGQGASNQPQHF
>TRBV12-5|TRBD2|-|TRBJ2-5
TGTGCCAGCGCCTGGGGGGGTCCCCAAGAGACCCAGTACTTC
CASAWGGPQETQYF
>TRBV15|TRBD1|-|TRBJ1-5
TGTGCCACCAGCAGGGACAGGGTCTATAGCAATCAGCCCCAGCATTTT
CATSRDRVYSNQPQHF
>TRBV11-3|TRBD1|many|TRBJ2-3
TGTGCCAGCAGCACTCCTACAGGGGAAGATACGCAGTATTTT
CASSTPTGEDTQYF
>TRBV19|TRBD2|-|TRBJ2-5
TGTGCCAGTAGTAGATCTAGCGGGAGGGCCGTCAGCGGAGAGACCCAGTACTTC
CASSRSSGRAVSGETQYF
>TRBV28|-|few|TRBJ1-4
TGTGCCAGCAGTTCACATGCACGGGAAAAACTGTTTTTT
CASSSHAREKLFF
>TRBV28|-|once|TRBJ2-7
TGTGCCAGCAGTTTACTAAGGGCCTACGAGCAGTACTTC
CASSLLRAYEQYF
>TRBV28|-|-|TRBJ2-5
TGTGCCAGCATACCTCAGGGGCAAGAGACCCAGTACTTC
CASIPQGQETQYF
>TRBV19|-|few|TRBJ2-2
TGTGCCAGTATCCAGGGCGGCACCGGGGAGCTGTTTTTT
CASIQGGTGELFF
>TRBV28|-|-|TRBJ2-2
TGTGCCAGCAGTTTTCTGGGGGCGGACACCGGGGAGCTGTTTTTT
CASSFLGADTGELFF
>TRBV30|TRBD1|-|TRBJ1-1
TGTGCCTGGAGTGCGTCACAGGGGTACACTGAAGCTTTCTTT
CAWSASQGYTEAFF
>TRBV14|-|-|TRBJ1-1
TGTGCCAGCAGCCACGGAAGACAGGTCAATAGGGCGAACACTGAAGCTTTCTTT
CASSHGRQVNRANTEAFF
>TRBV28|-|medium-sized|TRBJ2-3
TGTGCCAGCAGTTTTCAGGCAGGGTCAGATACGCAGTATTTT
CASSFQAGSDTQYF
>TRBV10-2|TRBD2|-|TRBJ2-5
TGCGCCACCTCCCTTAGCGGGAGGCAGGAGACCCAGTACTTC
CATSLSGRQETQYF
>TRBV6-8|-|-|TRBJ2-2
TGTGCCAGCACGGGGTGGGGAGGCACCGGGGAGCTGTTTTTT
CASTGWGGTGELFF